The 27 T cell receptor beta chains below come from one sample, sequenced in a study of shared clonotypes between healthy human individuals. Method: immunoSEQ multiplex PCR; TCRdb's copy keeps in-frame clones and lacks some. The profile shows roughly 1.4 million clones, around 98.5% of them singletons. Specimen: naive CD4+ T cells sorted from blood. This sample's subset: CD45RA+ positively selected. The receptor source for this set is a man younger than 45 in good health.

The chain couples TRBV19 to TRBJ2-7, with 8 bases identical to TRBD1. V was pared by 6 bases and J by 2 bases, with 12 bases of the junction left unmatched. The germline CDR1 and CDR2 sequences are LNHDA and SQIVND (reference sequence). The CDR3 loop spans 16 amino acids. The CDR3 DNA reads TGTGCCAGTAGCCAAGGGCTTTGGGGACAGGCCTACGAGCAGTACTTC. As protein: CASSQGLWGQAYEQYF.

Notes on this clone: One junction end disagrees with the germline gene, perhaps due to a read error. Additional DNA sequences in this sample encode the identical CDR3. The rearrangement links TRBV7-2 to TRBJ2-1; TRBD2 matches at 10 bases. The CDR3 extends over 15 amino acids. The V gene's germline CDR1 is SGHTA and CDR2 FQGNSA. Written as DNA, the CDR3 is TGTGCCAGCAGCCTAGCGGGAGTCTCCTACAATGAGCAGTTCTTC. Protein product: CASSLAGVSYNEQFF.

The J gene is TRBJ1-5, the V gene TRBV27; D not resolved. CDR3 length: 13 residues. Germline V gene data show CDR1 as MNHEY and CDR2 as SMNVEV (reference sequence). V gave up 5 bases and J gave up 3 bases, with 8 bases separating them. CDR3 nucleotides: TGTGCCAGCAGTGAGGTTGACAATCAGCCCCAGCATTTT. Translation: CASSEVDNQPQHF.

This chain uses TRBV27 with TRBJ2-1; D may be TRBD1 or TRBD2 (6 bases each). This CDR3 comprises 16 residues. V shed 5 bases and J shed 7 bases, with 21 bases lying between them. From germline, CDR1 is MNHEY and CDR2 SMNVEV (reference sequence). Here the CDR3 DNA reads TGTGCCAGCAGTCCAAGCGTTGGGGGGCTTAATAATGAGCAGTTCTTC. Translated: CASSPSVGGLNNEQFF.

The rearrangement joins TRBV5-5 to TRBJ2-3; 12 positions match TRBD2. The CDR3 length is 13 residues. Germline assignment: CDR1 SGHKS and CDR2 YYEKEE (reference sequence). Germline trimming cut 7 bases from V and 10 bases from J; bases unmatched to any gene: 7. The CDR3 is CASSRLAGESQYF. CDR3 DNA: TGTGCCAGCTCCAGACTAGCGGGAGAGTCGCAGTATTTT.

The gene calls are TRBV5-6 and TRBJ2-3, with TRBD1 as a possible D gene (6 bases). Between the trimmed V and J ends, which lost 4 bases and 0 bases, there was a span of 18 bases. Germline V CDR1 and CDR2: SGHDT, YYEEEE. This CDR3 has 17 residues. The CDR3 coding sequence is TGTGCCAGCAGCCAATTGGACAGATCCCCTAGCACAGATACGCAGTATTTT. This translates into CASSQLDRSPSTDTQYF.

The chain is built from TRBV7-3 and TRBJ2-1, with 8 positions matching TRBD2. The CDR3 totals 16 residues. Germline V gives CDR1 SGHTA, CDR2 FQGTGA. Losses at the gene ends were 2 bases for V and 6 bases for J; bases not matched to a gene: 9. As DNA, the CDR3 is TGTGCCAGCAGCTTACTTGGGACTAGTACCCTCAATGAGCAGTTCTTC. Its protein product is CASSLLGTSTLNEQFF.

The J gene is TRBJ2-5, the V gene TRBV5-5; a weak D match, TRBD1 (6 bases). CDR1 and CDR2 from the germline V gene are SGHKS and YYEKEE (reference sequence). Trimming stripped 0 bases from V and 6 bases from J, with 12 bases between. The CDR3 extends over 14 amino acids. The CDR3, as DNA: TGTGCCAGCAGCTTGGAAGGGGGTGGAAAGACCCAGTACTTC. Protein sequence: CASSLEGGGKTQYF.

Regarding this clone: This sample also contains other DNA sequences that code for the same CDR3. The CDR3 region is CASLEGGDYGYTF. In nucleotides, the CDR3 is TGTGCCAGTCTTGAAGGAGGGGACTATGGCTACACCTTC. This chain links TRBV28 with TRBJ1-2; possible D gene TRBD1, 5 bases. CDR3 length equals 13 residues. V lost 9 bases, J lost 3 bases, and 14 bases lay in between. Germline assignment: CDR1 MDHEN and CDR2 SYDVKM.

The chain is built from TRBV11-2 and TRBJ2-7, with D unresolved. There are 15 residues in the CDR3. Per germline, CDR1 SGHAT and CDR2 FQNNGV. V was shortened by 7 bases and J by 2 bases, with 18 bases between the two germline ends. The CDR3 protein is CASTALGFGAYEQYF. The DNA of the CDR3 is TGTGCCAGCACCGCTCTGGGGTTTGGGGCCTACGAGCAGTACTTC.

This rearrangement joins TRBV6-5 to TRBJ1-3; D is unresolved. This CDR3 comprises 15 residues. Trimming took 5 bases from V and 0 from J, leaving 11 bases between them. Germline loops: CDR1 MNHEY, CDR2 SVGAGI. The CDR3 bases are TGTGCCAGCAGTCCCCAGCCCTCCTCTGGAAACACCATATATTTT. It encodes CASSPQPSSGNTIYF.

This chain joins TRBV5-6 and TRBJ1-2, with 8 bases matching TRBD1. V dropped 4 bases and J dropped 14; count of bases not matched to a gene: 10. Germline CDR1 reads SGHDT; CDR2 reads YYEEEE. The length of the CDR3 is 12 residues. CDR3 sequence reads: CASSPPGGAWTF. CDR3 coding DNA: TGTGCCAGCAGCCCCCCAGGGGGCGCTTGGACCTTC.

The chain combines TRBV28 with TRBJ2-5, with TRBD1 as a possible D gene (5 bases). CDR1 is MDHEN and CDR2 is SYDVKM in the germline V gene. V was trimmed by 3 bases and J by 7 bases, leaving 12 bases between them. The CDR3 sequence is 13 residues long. This chain's CDR3 is CASSFSGMGTQYF. The CDR3 DNA reads TGTGCCAGCAGTTTCTCAGGGATGGGGACCCAGTACTTC. The variable domain in full, with the rest retrieved from reference TRBV28 and TRBJ2-5, is DVKVTQSSRYLVKRTGEKVFLECVQDMDHENMFWYRQDPGLGLRLIYFSYDVKMKEKGDIPEGYSVSREKKERFSLILESASTNQTSMYLCASSFSGMGTQYFGPGTRLLVL.

The chain carries TRBV7-9 and TRBJ2-7; possible D gene TRBD1, 6 bases. The CDR3 loop spans 12 amino acids. Trimming removed 5 bases from V and 6 bases from J, with 11 bases in between. Germline V CDR1 and CDR2: SEHNR, FQNEAQ (reference sequence). The CDR3 nucleotides read TGTGCCAGCAGCCCGACAGGCTCCGAGCAGTACTTC. Translated: CASSPTGSEQYF.

The chain joins TRBV27 to TRBJ1-1; TRBD1 is a possible D gene (6 bases). The CDR3 runs to 14 residues. The V end was cut by 4 bases, the J end by 0 bases, with 9 bases between. Per germline, CDR1 MNHEY and CDR2 SMNVEV (reference sequence). CDR3 DNA sequence: TGTGCCAGCAGTTACAGGGCCCTGAACACTGAAGCTTTCTTT. Its translation is CASSYRALNTEAFF.

Concerning this clone: This specimen includes other DNA sequences encoding the same CDR3. The chain recombines TRBV18 with TRBJ2-7; 10 positions match TRBD1. The V segment lost 6 bases and the J segment 2 bases; nucleotides outside the gene matches: 4. There are 14 residues in the CDR3. Per the germline V gene, CDR1 is KGHSH and CDR2 is LQKENI. CDR3 loop: CASSAGTGAYEQYF. The DNA for the CDR3 is TGTGCCAGCTCGGCCGGGACAGGGGCCTACGAGCAGTACTTC.

The chain links TRBV28 to TRBJ2-6; possible D gene TRBD2, 6 bases. In germline, CDR1 is MDHEN, CDR2 SYDVKM. The CDR3 loop spans 16 amino acids. V lost 10 bases to trimming and J lost 2 bases, with 18 bases between them. The CDR3 region has the DNA TGTGCCACAGGTTCCTGGGGGGACGCTGGGGCCAACGTCCTGACTTTC. It translates to CATGSWGDAGANVLTF.

This chain links TRBV10-3 with TRBJ2-7, with 7 bases matching TRBD2. Germline trimming cut 5 bases from V and 2 bases from J; bases unmatched to any gene: 9. The CDR3 sequence is 15 residues long. The germline CDR1 and CDR2 sequences are ENHRY and SYGVKD. CDR3 region: CAISRPSGDPYEQYF. The CDR3 DNA follows: TGTGCCATCAGTCGTCCTAGCGGAGACCCCTACGAGCAGTACTTC.

The chain is built from TRBV10-3 and TRBJ2-7; D gene uncertain. CDR3 length: 13 residues. CDR1 and CDR2 from the germline V gene are ENHRY and SYGVKD. The V end was cut by 3 bases, the J end by 2 bases, with 8 bases between. For the CDR3, the DNA is TGTGCCATCAGTGAAAGGCTCGCCTACGAGCAGTACTTC. Its protein is CAISERLAYEQYF.

The CDR3 sequence: CASQREWTDTQYF. In DNA, the CDR3 is TGTGCCAGCCAGCGGGAGTGGACAGATACGCAGTATTTT. The rearrangement joins TRBV6-5 to TRBJ2-3, with 8 bases matching TRBD2. Per germline, CDR1 MNHEY and CDR2 SVGAGI. Trimming cost V 8 bases and J 3 bases; bases outside gene matches: 4. This CDR3 has 13 residues.

The chain combines TRBV28 with TRBJ2-1; possibly TRBD2 for D (5 bases). Trimming shortened V by 4 bases and J by 6 bases, and 10 bases separated the two germline ends. This CDR3 has 13 amino acids. Germline CDR1 is MDHEN and CDR2 is SYDVKM. In DNA form, the CDR3 reads TGTGCCAGCAGTTCCAGGAGCGGCAATGAGCAGTTCTTC. Encoded protein: CASSSRSGNEQFF. The full variable domain, in which reference TRBV28 and TRBJ2-1 provide the parts outside the CDR3, is DVKVTQSSRYLVKRTGEKVFLECVQDMDHENMFWYRQDPGLGLRLIYFSYDVKMKEKGDIPEGYSVSREKKERFSLILESASTNQTSMYLCASSSRSGNEQFFGPGTRLTVL.

The CDR3: CASSLAVGQINEQFF. DNA of the CDR3: TGCGCCAGCAGCTTGGCGGTGGGACAGATCAATGAGCAGTTCTTC. V gene TRBV5-1 combines with J gene TRBJ2-1, with 7 positions matching TRBD1. After removal of 0 bases from V and 6 bases from J, the junction contained 6 bases not matched to a gene. The CDR3 has 15 residues. CDR1 and CDR2 from the germline V gene are SGHRS and YFSETQ.

The gene calls are TRBV19 and TRBJ2-2; 10 nucleotides line up with TRBD2. Trimming removed 5 bases from V and 8 bases from J; junction bases left unmatched: 5. Germline CDR1 reads LNHDA; CDR2 reads SQIVND (reference sequence). The CDR3 covers 14 residues. The CDR3 here is CASSSLAGVGELFF. In nucleotides, the CDR3 is TGTGCCAGTAGTTCGCTAGCGGGAGTGGGGGAGCTGTTTTTT.

The CDR3 region has the DNA TGCGCCAGCAGCTTGGAAGGACAGGGGGCATCGTCCGGGGAGCTGTTTTTT. Translating gives CASSLEGQGASSGELFF. The chain carries TRBV5-1 and TRBJ2-2, with 11 bases identical to TRBD1. V shed 0 bases, J shed 6 bases, and the junction held 7 bases outside the gene matches. Germline lookup yields CDR1 SGHRS and CDR2 YFSETQ. The CDR3 runs to 17 residues. Using reference TRBV5-1 and TRBJ2-2 for the parts outside the CDR3, the full variable domain is KAGVTQTPRYLIKTRGQQVTLSCSPISGHRSVSWYQQTPGQGLQFLFEYFSETQRNKGNFPGRFSGRQFSNSRSEMNVSTLELGDSALYLCASSLEGQGASSGELFFGEGSRLTVL.

The rearrangement uses TRBV19 and TRBJ1-5; possibly TRBD1 for D (5 bases). Germline CDR1 LNHDA, CDR2 SQIVND (reference sequence). The CDR3 is 16 amino acids. V lost 1 base, J lost 2 bases, and 12 bases lay in between. The CDR3 is CASSIGTSKGNQPQHF. The DNA for the CDR3 is TGTGCCAGTAGTATAGGGACATCAAAAGGCAATCAGCCCCAGCATTTT. Full variable domain (rest looked up from reference TRBV19 and TRBJ1-5): DGGITQSPKYLFRKEGQNVTLSCEQNLNHDAMYWYRQDPGQGLRLIYYSQIVNDFQKGDIAEGYSVSREKKESFPLTVTSAQKNPTAFYLCASSIGTSKGNQPQHFGDGTRLSIL.

The rearrangement uses TRBV6-5 and TRBJ1-2; a possible D gene is TRBD1 (6 bases). The germline V gene has CDR1 MNHEY and CDR2 SVGAGI. The CDR3 is 15 amino acids. The V and J ends lost 0 bases and 2 bases respectively, with 10 bases between them. The CDR3 coding sequence is TGTGCCAGCAGTTACTCGACACAGGGAAACTATGGCTACACCTTC. Translation gives CASSYSTQGNYGYTF.

This rearrangement joins TRBV6-5 to TRBJ2-7; D not resolved. There are 13 residues in the CDR3. Trimming took 2 bases from V and 3 from J, leaving 8 bases between them. Germline CDR1 MNHEY, CDR2 SVGAGI. The CDR3 is CASSYRQVYEQYF. The CDR3 DNA sequence: TGTGCCAGCAGTTACAGACAAGTCTACGAGCAGTACTTC.